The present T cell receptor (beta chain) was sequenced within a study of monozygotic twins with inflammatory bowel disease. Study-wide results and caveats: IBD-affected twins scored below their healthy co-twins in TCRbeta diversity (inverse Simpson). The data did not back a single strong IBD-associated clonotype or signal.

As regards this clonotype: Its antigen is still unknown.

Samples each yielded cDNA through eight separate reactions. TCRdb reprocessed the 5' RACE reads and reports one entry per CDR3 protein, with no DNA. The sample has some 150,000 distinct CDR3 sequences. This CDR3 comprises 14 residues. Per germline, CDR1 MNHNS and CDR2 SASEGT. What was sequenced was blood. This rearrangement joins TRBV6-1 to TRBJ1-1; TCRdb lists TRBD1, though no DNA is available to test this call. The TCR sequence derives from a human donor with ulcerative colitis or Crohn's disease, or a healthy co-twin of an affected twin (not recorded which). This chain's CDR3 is CASSETDRNTEAFF.